This T cell receptor beta chain comes out of a study of identical twins. V shed 10 bases, J shed 2 bases, and the junction held 15 bases outside the gene matches. The germline CDR1 and CDR2 sequences are MDHEN and SYDVKM. CDR3 size: 16 residues. From the 5' RACE reads, TCRdb called clonotypes with MiXCR, one entry per CDR3 protein. The sample contains 700,000 or so distinct CDR3 sequences, about 9.4% of which appear only once. These same data were also listed under a study on yellow fever vaccine responses in identical twins.

This TCR was sampled from a young woman in good health. The rearrangement links TRBV28 to TRBJ2-3, with 7 bases lining up with TRBD2. The sample taken for sequencing was PBMCs. In DNA form, the CDR3 reads TGTGCCATCGGCGCCAGCGGGATCCTCCTCACAGATACGCAGTATTTT. Encoded protein: CAIGASGILLTDTQYF.